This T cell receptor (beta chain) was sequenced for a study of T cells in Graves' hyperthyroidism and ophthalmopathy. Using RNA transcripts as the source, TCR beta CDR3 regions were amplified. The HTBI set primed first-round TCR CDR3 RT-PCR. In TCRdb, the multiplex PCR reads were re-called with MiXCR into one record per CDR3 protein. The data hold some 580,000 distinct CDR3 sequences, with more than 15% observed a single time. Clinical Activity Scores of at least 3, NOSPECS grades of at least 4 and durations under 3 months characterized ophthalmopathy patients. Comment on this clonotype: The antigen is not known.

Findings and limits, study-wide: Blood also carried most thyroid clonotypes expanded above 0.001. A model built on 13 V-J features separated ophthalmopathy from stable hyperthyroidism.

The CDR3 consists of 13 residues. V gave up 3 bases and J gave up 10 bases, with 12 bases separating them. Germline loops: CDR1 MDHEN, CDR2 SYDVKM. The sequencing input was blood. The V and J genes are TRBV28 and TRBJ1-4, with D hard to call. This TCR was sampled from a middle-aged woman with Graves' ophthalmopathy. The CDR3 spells CASSFSGVRKLFF. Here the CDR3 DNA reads TGTGCCAGCAGTTTCTCCGGGGTACGAAAACTGTTTTTT.